The rows below give T cell receptor beta chains drawn from one sample of a study of shared clonotypes between healthy human individuals. Produced via immunoSEQ multiplex PCR; TCRdb's table is partial and in-frame only. This sample carries about 470,000 clones, about four fifths of them seen once, and the ten largest clones take over 10%. Sequencing input: PBMCs. All receptors come from a woman aged 40-49 years in good health. Some clones in this sample may be carry-over from other donors' samples. The CDR3 runs from the conserved cysteine through the conserved F or W. A D gene is named only where the DNA matches it firmly. The listing skips clone size in some rows; elsewhere it reads once, few, many or a size class.

D,J,V,size,CDR3,DNA
TRBD1,TRBJ2-5,TRBV9,few,CASSVGGQGLQETQYF,TGTGCCAGCAGCGTAGGGGGACAGGGCCTCCAAGAGACCCAGTACTTC
NA,TRBJ2-3,TRBV6-1,NA,CASSLGASDTQYF,TGTGCCAGCAGTCTTGGGGCTTCGGATACGCAGTATTTT
TRBD2,TRBJ2-7,TRBV7-8,NA,CASSRGLAGAEQYF,TGTGCCAGCAGCCGGGGACTAGCGGGAGCCGAGCAGTACTTC
TRBD2,TRBJ2-1,TRBV4-1,many,CASRFSGSSYNEQFF,TGCGCCAGCAGGTTTAGCGGGAGCTCCTACAATGAGCAGTTCTTC
NA,TRBJ2-7,TRBV11-2,NA,CASRAPPGKPYEQYF,TGTGCCAGCAGGGCCCCACCGGGAAAGCCCTACGAGCAGTACTTC
TRBD2,TRBJ2-1,TRBV19,once,CASRPGLALSSYNEQFF,TGTGCCAGTAGGCCAGGACTAGCCTTAAGCTCCTACAATGAGCAGTTCTTC
TRBD1,TRBJ2-5,TRBV5-1,NA,CASSFGGALTGTGLETQYF,TGCGCCAGCAGCTTTGGCGGGGCACTAACCGGGACAGGGTTAGAGACCCAGTACTTC
TRBD2,TRBJ2-5,TRBV19,once,CASSRLAGEETQYF,TGTGCCAGTAGCAGACTAGCGGGAGAGGAGACCCAGTACTTC
NA,TRBJ1-1,TRBV19,NA,CASIRTAMNTEAFF,TGTGCCAGTATCAGGACAGCAATGAACACTGAAGCTTTCTTT
NA,TRBJ2-7,TRBV5-1,NA,CASSLAPGDIWLYEQYF,TGCGCCAGCAGCTTGGCCCCGGGGGACATCTGGTTGTACGAGCAGTACTTC
NA,TRBJ1-3,TRBV5-4,NA,CASSLWTDSGNTIYF,TGTGCCAGCAGCTTGTGGACAGACTCTGGAAACACCATATATTTT
NA,TRBJ2-3,TRBV11-3,NA,CASSRGPLQTSIQTDTQYF,TGTGCCAGCAGCCGCGGGCCACTTCAGACTTCCATTCAAACAGATACGCAGTATTTT
NA,TRBJ2-1,TRBV5-1,few,CASSMDMGYDEQFF,TGCGCCAGCAGCATGGATATGGGATATGATGAGCAGTTCTTC
TRBD1,TRBJ2-1,TRBV5-1,NA,CASSNTGTGVNEQFF,TGCGCCAGCAGCAATACCGGGACAGGGGTCAATGAGCAGTTCTTC
TRBD2,TRBJ2-7,TRBV9,NA,CASTAGALPSYEQYF,TGTGCCAGCACTGCGGGAGCGTTACCCTCCTACGAGCAGTACTTC
TRBD2,TRBJ2-7,TRBV10-3,NA,CAIRTGLAGAYEQYF,TGTGCCATCAGGACGGGACTAGCGGGAGCATACGAGCAGTACTTC
NA,TRBJ2-7,TRBV5-1,NA,CASSIRDQTYEQYF,TGCGCCAGCAGCATCCGGGACCAGACCTACGAGCAGTACTTC
NA,TRBJ2-5,TRBV6-5,NA,CASTNNQETQYF,TGTGCCAGCACGAACAACCAAGAGACCCAGTACTTC
TRBD2,TRBJ2-1,TRBV7-9,NA,CASSLVVGLVNEQFF,TGTGCCAGCAGCTTAGTGGTAGGACTAGTGAATGAGCAGTTCTTC
NA,TRBJ2-2,TRBV5-1,few,CASSLGPTTNTGELFF,TGCGCCAGCAGCTTAGGACCCACTACGAACACCGGGGAGCTGTTTTTT
TRBD2,TRBJ2-1,TRBV4-1,NA,CASSLPNSGRWNNEQFF,TGCGCCAGCAGCCTCCCGAATAGCGGGAGGTGGAACAATGAGCAGTTCTTC
NA,TRBJ1-1,TRBV29-1,NA,CSGRLGPNTEAFF,TGCAGCGGACGCCTCGGGCCGAACACTGAAGCTTTCTTT
NA,TRBJ2-2,TRBV7-2,NA,CASSSQWGSTGELFF,TGTGCCAGCAGCTCCCAATGGGGATCCACCGGGGAGCTGTTTTTT
NA,TRBJ1-5,TRBV6-4,NA,CASSRDHGNQPQHF,TGTGCCAGCAGTAGGGATCATGGAAATCAGCCCCAGCATTTT
TRBD1,TRBJ2-5,TRBV19,NA,CASEGTGQETQYF,TGTGCCAGTGAGGGGACAGGGCAAGAGACCCAGTACTTC
NA,TRBJ2-5,TRBV18,once,CASSQERETQYF,TGTGCCAGCTCCCAGGAGAGGGAGACCCAGTACTTC
TRBD2,TRBJ2-3,TRBV9,NA,CASSVRLAGRATDTQYF,TGTGCCAGCAGCGTTCGACTAGCGGGCAGGGCCACAGATACGCAGTATTTT
TRBD2,TRBJ2-1,TRBV19,NA,CASRSGTSDWHNEQFF,TGTGCCAGTAGGTCCGGGACTAGCGATTGGCACAATGAGCAGTTCTTC
NA,TRBJ1-2,TRBV27,NA,CASKSNRDSYGYTF,TGTGCCAGCAAATCCAACCGGGACTCCTATGGCTACACCTTC
NA,TRBJ1-2,TRBV19,NA,CASSIDEGSGYTF,TGTGCCAGTAGTATCGATGAAGGGTCCGGCTACACCTTC
NA,TRBJ2-7,TRBV6-4,NA,CASRTYEQYF,TGTGCCAGCAGAACCTACGAGCAGTACTTC
TRBD1,TRBJ2-3,TRBV4-3,NA,CASSQSHRGRTDTQYF,TGCGCCAGCAGCCAATCGCACAGGGGGCGAACAGATACGCAGTATTTT
TRBD1,TRBJ2-1,TRBV4-2,once,CASSQLGQGQSYEQFF,TGTGCCAGCAGCCAACTTGGACAGGGCCAGAGCTATGAGCAGTTCTTC
NA,TRBJ2-3,TRBV5-1,NA,CASSLGSFSTDTQYF,TGCGCCAGCAGCCTGGGGAGTTTTAGCACAGATACGCAGTATTTT
NA,TRBJ1-4,TRBV5-6,NA,CASSRTMGEKLFF,TGTGCCAGCAGCAGGACAATGGGAGAAAAACTGTTTTTT
TRBD2,TRBJ2-3,TRBV29-1,NA,CSASSGSFTDTQYF,TGCAGCGCCAGTAGCGGGAGTTTCACAGATACGCAGTATTTT
TRBD1,TRBJ2-7,TRBV15,NA,CATSRDLTGGVYEQYF,TGTGCCACCAGCAGAGATTTAACAGGGGGCGTTTACGAGCAGTACTTC
NA,TRBJ2-5,TRBV29-1,NA,CSVEDRSGGPETQYF,TGCAGCGTTGAAGATCGGAGTGGGGGTCCCGAGACCCAGTACTTC
TRBD1,TRBJ1-1,TRBV9,NA,CASRGLNTEAFF,TGTGCCTCCAGGGGGTTGAACACTGAAGCTTTCTTT
TRBD1,TRBJ1-2,TRBV30,NA,CAWGWTGDGYTF,TGTGCCTGGGGGTGGACAGGCGATGGCTACACCTTC
TRBD2,TRBJ2-7,TRBV9,NA,CASNPGGGYEQYF,TGTGCCAGCAACCCCGGGGGGGGCTACGAGCAGTACTTC
NA,TRBJ2-1,TRBV7-2,NA,CASSRQISYNEQFF,TGTGCCAGCAGCCGACAGATCTCCTACAATGAGCAGTTCTTC
NA,TRBJ1-2,TRBV28,NA,CASRDRGVNYGYTF,TGTGCCAGCAGGGACCGAGGGGTTAACTATGGCTACACCTTC
NA,TRBJ1-1,TRBV18,NA,CASCTTENTEAFF,TGTGCCAGCTGCACAACAGAAAACACTGAAGCTTTCTTT
TRBD1,TRBJ2-7,TRBV27,once,CASSLWPRQGVSEQYF,TGTGCCAGCAGTTTATGGCCCCGACAGGGGGTGTCCGAGCAGTACTTC
TRBD1,TRBJ2-7,TRBV7-3,NA,CASSSDRGYEQYF,TGTGCCAGCAGCTCCGACAGGGGCTACGAGCAGTACTTC
NA,TRBJ2-7,TRBV5-8,NA,CASSPRGRPTYEQYF,TGTGCCAGCAGCCCCCGGGGCCGGCCCACCTACGAGCAGTACTTC
NA,TRBJ2-1,TRBV9,NA,CASSARDFYNEQFF,TGTGCCAGCAGCGCCCGGGACTTCTACAATGAGCAGTTCTTC
TRBD1,TRBJ2-7,TRBV6-4,NA,CASSDWDRGTYEQYF,TGTGCCAGCAGTGACTGGGACAGGGGGACCTACGAGCAGTACTTC
TRBD1,TRBJ2-6,TRBV7-3,NA,CASSRGTGKSGANVLTF,TGTGCCAGCAGCCGTGGGACAGGGAAATCTGGGGCCAACGTCCTGACTTTC
TRBD1,TRBJ2-4,TRBV27,NA,CASSPWGQGLAKNIQYF,TGTGCCAGCAGTCCATGGGGACAGGGGTTGGCCAAAAACATTCAGTACTTC
TRBD2,TRBJ2-1,TRBV29-1,NA,CSEEDLAGGKDEQFF,TGCAGCGAAGAGGACCTAGCGGGAGGTAAAGATGAGCAGTTCTTC
TRBD2,TRBJ2-7,TRBV14,NA,CASSQAGLAGLEQYF,TGTGCCAGCAGCCAAGCGGGACTAGCGGGCTTAGAGCAGTACTTC